Following are 20 T cell receptor beta chains from one sample sequenced in a study of blood T cell repertoires in COVID-19. Only in-frame clones appear in the TCRdb table, and some are missing; sequencing was by immunoSEQ multiplex PCR. The sample yields 100,000 to 150,000 clones, approximately 74% seen once. Sequencing input: peripheral blood. These receptors came from a man older than 75 with COVID-19, enrolled during active disease.

The sample holds one count of this clone. V usage is TRBV28 and J usage is TRBJ2-1, with 7 bases lining up with TRBD1. The germline gives CDR1 MDHEN, CDR2 SYDVKM. The ends lost 6 bases at V and 7 bases at J; junction bases unmatched: 3. The CDR3 totals 12 residues. The CDR3 sequence is CASREQGNEQFF. The CDR3 DNA follows: TGTGCCAGCAGGGAACAGGGGAATGAGCAGTTCTTC.

This chain uses TRBV3-1 (or the pseudogene TRBV3-2) with TRBJ1-2; 7 nucleotides align to TRBD1. Germline V gives CDR1 LGHDT, CDR2 YNNKEL (reference sequence). Germline trimming cut 1 base from V and 1 base from J; bases unmatched to any gene: 3. This CDR3 spans 15 amino acids. The CDR3 sequence is CASSQGNRGNYGYTF. CDR3 DNA sequence: TGTGCCAGCAGCCAAGGGAACAGGGGTAACTATGGCTACACCTTC.

The J gene is TRBJ2-1, the V gene TRBV5-1, with D maybe TRBD2 (7 bases). The CDR3 length is 17 residues. In germline, CDR1 is SGHRS, CDR2 YFSETQ. Trimming took off 0 bases at V and 4 bases at J, with 17 bases between the two ends. CDR3 protein: CASSLGAGSGTYNEQFF. CDR3 sequence (DNA): TGCGCCAGCAGCTTGGGGGCCGGGAGCGGGACATACAATGAGCAGTTCTTC.

The genes are TRBV3-1 (or the pseudogene TRBV3-2) and TRBJ1-1; D unresolved. Germline loops: CDR1 LGHDT, CDR2 YNNKEL (reference sequence). CDR3 length: 14 amino acids. Trimming cost V 0 bases and J 0 bases, with 5 bases left between them. CDR3 protein: CASSQDLVNTEAFF. The CDR3 coding sequence is TGTGCCAGCAGCCAAGATCTCGTGAACACTGAAGCTTTCTTT.

This clone was counted a few times. This chain joins TRBV6-5 and TRBJ2-3; weak D call: TRBD1 (5 bases). Germline CDR1 reads MNHEY; CDR2 reads SVGAGI. The CDR3 covers 15 residues. V shed 6 bases and J shed 4 bases, with 17 bases lying between them. DNA of the CDR3: TGTGCCAGCAGCCCAAATGGGGCCGGTGCAGATACGCAGTATTTT. Translated: CASSPNGAGADTQYF.

V usage is TRBV28 and J usage is TRBJ2-7; TRBD2 might be the D (5 bases). V was clipped by 5 bases and J by 2 bases, with 13 bases between them. The CDR3 spans 14 residues. Germline V CDR1 and CDR2: MDHEN, SYDVKM. This chain's CDR3 is CASSIDYGAYEQYF. The CDR3, as DNA: TGTGCCAGCAGTATCGACTATGGGGCCTACGAGCAGTACTTC.

This clone was seen a few times. This specimen includes other DNA sequences encoding the same CDR3. V is TRBV28 and J is TRBJ2-3; 14 nucleotides agree with TRBD2. Germline V gene data show CDR1 as MDHEN and CDR2 as SYDVKM. This CDR3 is built from 17 residues. V was pared by 3 bases and J by 3 bases, with 5 bases of the junction left unmatched. The CDR3 loop reads CASSFPGTSGRTDTQYF. CDR3 coding DNA: TGTGCCAGCAGTTTCCCTGGGACTAGCGGGAGAACAGATACGCAGTATTTT.

This clone was detected only once. The rearrangement uses TRBV6-6 and TRBJ2-7, with 8 bases matching TRBD1. V shed 6 bases, J shed 2 bases, and the junction held 6 bases outside the gene matches. CDR1 MNHNY and CDR2 SVGAGI come from the germline V gene (reference sequence). This CDR3 is 14 amino acids long. The CDR3 here is CASSGQGGAYEQYF. The CDR3 DNA reads as TGTGCCAGCAGCGGACAGGGTGGGGCCTACGAGCAGTACTTC.

The V gene is TRBV7-2, the J gene TRBJ2-7; D is ambiguous. Germline CDR1 and CDR2: SGHTA and FQGNSA. V lost 0 bases to trimming and J lost 0 bases, with 6 bases between them. The CDR3 is 14 residues long. CDR3 sequence (DNA): TGTGCCAGCAGCTTAGCGGCAGGCTCCTACGAGCAGTACTTC. Translating gives CASSLAAGSYEQYF.

This sequence joins TRBV19 and TRBJ1-1, with D maybe TRBD1 (6 bases). Trimming stripped 7 bases from V and 6 bases from J, with 24 bases between. CDR3 length equals 16 residues. CDR1 and CDR2 from the germline V gene are LNHDA and SQIVND (reference sequence). The CDR3 coding sequence is TGTGCCAGTACCCCAACCTTGGGCAGGGGACGTGCTGAAGCTTTCTTT. Its translation: CASTPTLGRGRAEAFF.

The count of this clone is one. The chain recombines TRBV6-2 or TRBV6-3 with TRBJ2-7; TRBD2 is a possible D gene (5 bases). This CDR3 contains 13 residues. V lost 5 bases, J lost 0 bases, and 8 bases lay in between. CDR1 is MNHEY and CDR2 is SVGEGT in the germline V gene. The CDR3 is CASSEGPSYEQYF. The CDR3, as DNA: TGTGCCAGCAGTGAGGGCCCCTCCTACGAGCAGTACTTC.

The chain uses TRBV28 and TRBJ1-5, with TRBD1 matching over 10 bases. Germline CDR1 MDHEN, CDR2 SYDVKM. V shed 5 bases, J shed 6 bases, and the junction held 16 bases outside the gene matches. The CDR3 has 18 amino acids. The CDR3 region is CASSRQGATRGLTQPQHF. The CDR3 region has the DNA TGTGCCAGCAGTAGACAGGGGGCCACTAGAGGCCTAACTCAGCCCCAGCATTTT.

This rearrangement joins TRBV2 to TRBJ1-5; 7 positions agree with TRBD1. Trimming took 3 bases from V and 5 from J; bases not matched to a gene: 4. The CDR3 has 14 amino acids. Germline CDR1 is SNHLY and CDR2 is FYNNEI. The CDR3 coding sequence is TGTGCCAGCAGTGACCGGGACAGTTATCAGCCCCAGCATTTT. Its translation is CASSDRDSYQPQHF.

This clone was detected only a few times. The V call is TRBV18, the J call TRBJ2-7, with 8 positions matching TRBD1. CDR3 size: 14 residues. The trim removed 4 bases at V and 4 bases at J, leaving 6 bases unmatched. The germline CDR1 and CDR2 sequences are KGHSH and LQKENI. The CDR3 loop reads CASSRDRTTYEQYF. The CDR3 DNA reads TGTGCCAGCTCACGGGACAGGACAACGTACGAGCAGTACTTC.

The J gene is TRBJ2-3, the V gene TRBV28; 7 bases line up with TRBD2. CDR1 and CDR2 from the germline V gene are MDHEN and SYDVKM. The CDR3 runs 15 residues. V gave up 2 bases and J gave up 3 bases; unmatched junction bases: 5. The CDR3 spells CASSLQEGGTDTQYF. The CDR3 DNA sequence: TGTGCCAGCAGTTTACAGGAGGGAGGGACAGATACGCAGTATTTT.

This chain joins TRBV6-2 or TRBV6-3 and TRBJ2-7, with 9 bases fitting TRBD2. V was clipped by 4 bases and J by 6 bases; unmatched bases: 4. This CDR3 has 13 residues. Germline V lookup: CDR1 MNHEY, CDR2 SVGEGT. The CDR3 DNA reads as TGTGCCAGCAGTTGGACTAGCGCCCCCGAGCAGTACTTC. Encoded protein: CASSWTSAPEQYF.

The genes are TRBV25-1 and TRBJ2-7; 8 bases agree with TRBD1. In germline, CDR1 is MGHDK, CDR2 SYGVNS. The CDR3 consists of 13 residues. The CDR3 DNA follows: TGTGCAACACGGGGGACAGGACACTACGAGCAGTACTTC. This encodes CATRGTGHYEQYF.

The chain combines TRBV2 with TRBJ2-2, with 12 bases aligning to TRBD1. The CDR3 covers 15 residues. The trim removed 6 bases at V and 4 bases at J, leaving 3 bases unmatched. The germline CDR1 and CDR2 sequences are SNHLY and FYNNEI. The CDR3: CASRGTGGITGELFF. The CDR3 nucleotides read TGTGCCAGCAGGGGGACAGGGGGCATCACCGGGGAGCTGTTTTTT.

This clone was observed a few times. V gene TRBV29-1 combines with J gene TRBJ2-3; 9 bases fit TRBD2. The CDR3 runs to 17 residues. After removal of 3 bases from V and 2 bases from J, the junction contained 12 bases not matched to a gene. CDR1 is SQVTM and CDR2 is ANQGSEA in the germline V gene. CDR3 residues: CSVDQEETSGSTDTQYF. CDR3 DNA: TGCAGCGTTGACCAGGAGGAGACTAGCGGATCCACAGATACGCAGTATTTT.

The chain recombines TRBV6-5 with TRBJ1-5; 8 bases line up with TRBD1. CDR3 length: 15 amino acids. From germline, CDR1 is MNHEY and CDR2 SVGAGI. Unmatched junction bases numbered 5, after V lost 6 bases and J lost 1 base. CDR3 DNA: TGTGCCAGCAGGGTACAGGGGGGAAGCAATCAGCCCCAGCATTTT. Its translation: CASRVQGGSNQPQHF.